This is a list of T cell receptor beta chains from one sample in a study of blood T cell repertoires in COVID-19. This table comes from immunoSEQ multiplex PCR, and its TCRdb copy is limited to in-frame clones, with some not included. The sample yields about 240,000 clones, 82% seen once. The specimen was peripheral blood. These receptors all stem from a woman aged 70-85 years with acute or convalescent COVID-19. Both conserved end residues are part of each CDR3. Part of the rows lack a size; the others show once, few, many or a class for expanded clones.

CDR3aa,abundance,v_gene
CASSPGTGEEKLFF,NA,TRBV7-9
CASRPRGQETQYF,NA,TRBV28
CASSLGTGGDLNSPLHF,NA,TRBV5-4
CASSSGDISYEQYF,NA,TRBV5-1
CASSLSGGNSGANVLTF,NA,TRBV7-2
CASSAGTQNTEAFF,NA,TRBV9
CASSFYNQPQHF,NA,TRBV27
CASSSGQNLLFSGANVLTF,NA,TRBV5-6
CASSLEGGQPQHF,once,TRBV11-2
CASSYSMAAANYGYTF,few,TRBV6-5
CASSPIGGQGSYNEQFF,once,TRBV7-2
CASRAGERVTYNEQFF,NA,TRBV2
CASSAAGRPAEAFF,NA,TRBV6-4
CAWGLPDRGFFYGYTF,many,TRBV30
CASSQLHQGLGGNTIYF,few,TRBV14
CASSQDPDRGPAGNTEAFF,NA,TRBV3-1/TRBV3-2
CASSYRGDTEAFF,NA,TRBV19
CASSPGGLSGYTF,NA,TRBV11-2
CASSPNAGRRATEAFF,NA,TRBV4-1
CASSAHPTRNTEAFF,NA,TRBV9
CASSYNRGLGQPQHF,NA,TRBV7-2
CASSEIRSPGQPQHF,NA,TRBV2
CASSPGGYNSPLHF,NA,TRBV7-9
CASSSTGTGIPYEQYF,NA,TRBV28
CATSESLGLTYNEQFF,NA,TRBV24-1
CASSLGGTNGYTF,NA,TRBV7-2
CASSFGGFNNEKLFF,NA,TRBV5-6
CASSRQGTDTQYF,NA,TRBV5-5